This TCR beta chain appears in the sequencing data of a study of vaccination effects on CD4 cells after COVID-19 (dated by TCRdb to 2022 to 2024). Broadly, across the study: Post-vaccine samples across the study were collected a median of 72 days after the second dose, with a range of 14 to 241. A total of some eleven COVID-19 convalescent patients and a handful of SARS-CoV-2-naive healthy vaccine recipients were included in the full study. Cultures from other donors in the study were sequenced with the Oncomine TCR Beta short-read assay on an Illumina iSeq 100. The study compared SARS-CoV-2 spike-specific CD4+ TCR repertoires before and after mRNA vaccination in COVID-19 convalescent patients and infection-naive vaccine recipients.

Counted from cysteine to phenylalanine, this CDR3 has 13 amino acids. Of the read, only the CDR3 DNA is kept; its 39 bases are in frame from base 1. To note about this clone: The antigen this receptor binds is unknown. No base-level quality is on record; no much larger clone is a single base apart.

On the study overall, not on this receptor specifically: Only a small number of convalescent patients were included, and no early post-infection timepoints were available, which limited the study. In healthy vaccine recipients, vaccine-induced clones were almost all SARS-CoV-2 mono-reactive, with only 1 of 255 cross-reactive with common cold coronaviruses. Both infection-induced and vaccine-induced clones contracted markedly at late post-vaccination timepoints, which is consistent with waning T cell responses.

The library was generated by the immunoSEQ multiplex PCR assay. TCR beta CDR3 sequencing was performed on DNA from the cultured, isolated CD4+ T cells. On the study's bioinformatics: The analysis removed non-productive TCR sequences, trimmed reads to the CDR3 region, and retained only CDR3s that were 7 or more amino acids long. Antigen-specific clonotypes were identified with the MANAFEST web app by comparing expansion in peptide wells against reference cultures. Positive clones required FDR<0.05 expansion versus reference and all other wells, odds ratio above 5, and frequency above 0.1% in two replicate wells. Clonotypes significantly expanded in SARS-CoV-2 spike wells and in at least one common cold coronavirus spike condition were defined as cross-reactive. CDR3 similarity was assessed by Levenshtein distance with the stringdist R package, and unrooted trees were built with ape in R 3.6.1. TCRdb obtained this table from immuneACCESS and retained in-frame rearrangements with V and J assigned. These tables miss some clones; where compared with another copy, unresolved V genes account for less than half of the shortfall, and the remainder is unexplained. The V and J calls and clone size were taken over from that table, and D and trimming were inferred from the DNA. Recorded for this sample are 25,000 to 35,000 clones; about 73% of them occurred a single time. Jointly, the top ten make up approximately 10% of the sample.

In the ViraFEST assay, PBMC were stimulated with viral peptide pools, and TCR sequencing was then used to find antigen-specific CD4+ T cell clonotypes based on their expansion. After around eleven days of culture, CD4+ T cells were isolated with the EasySep CD4+ T cell isolation kit. Each participant received two doses of an mRNA SARS-CoV-2 vaccine, either BNT162b2 or mRNA-1273. Healthy vaccine recipients had no prior SARS-CoV-2 infection, confirmed by negative nucleocapsid antibodies before and after vaccination. Under 2.5 million PBMC per well were cultured with about 9.6 ug/ml peptides in IMDM containing around 5.3% human AB serum, around 10 IU/ml IL-2 and gentamicin. On days 3 and 7, half of the culture medium was replaced with fresh IL-2-containing medium. Unless noted otherwise, every peptide stimulation condition was grown in triplicate wells. PBMC were separated from whole blood using Ficoll-Paque Plus gradient centrifugation and were then either cryopreserved at -140C or used fresh. The overlapping peptide pools covered the spike proteins of SARS-CoV-2 as well as those of the common cold coronaviruses HCoV-NL63, HCoV-OC43 and HCoV-229E. The QIAamp micro DNA kit was used to extract genomic DNA from the cultured CD4+ T cells.

Recombination connected TRBV1 to TRBJ1-5; the table's D call TRBD1 went unverified against the DNA. TRBV1 is designated a pseudogene. The TCR sequence derives from a human donor who received a COVID-19 vaccine. The sample was CD4+ T cells from PBMCs cultured with HCoV-NL63 spike peptides, taken after COVID-19 vaccination. Interpreted using the paper, the cell subset or site label stands for: HCoV-NL63 spike overlapping peptide pool stimulation. DNA sequence: TGCACCAGCAGCCCATCCCCCCCACAGCCCCAGCATTTT. It translates as CTSSPSPPQPQHF.